This TCR beta chain was observed in a study of control samples from healthy donors and cancer patients. The CDR3 runs to 14 residues. Trimming cost V 6 bases and J 7 bases, with 13 bases left between them. In germline, CDR1 is MDHEN, CDR2 SYDVKM. Here immunoSEQ multiplex PCR was the method, and the copy in TCRdb shows in-frame clones only, minus some. Here the sample spans 78,000 or so clones, more than 75% being singletons. Sequencing was carried out using blood. The TCR was taken from a woman aged 50 to 65 in good health. The chain employs TRBV28 and TRBJ1-6; D is unresolved. CDR3: CASSTGQGNSPLHF. As DNA, the CDR3 is TGTGCCAGCAGCACCGGCCAAGGGAATTCACCCCTCCACTTT.